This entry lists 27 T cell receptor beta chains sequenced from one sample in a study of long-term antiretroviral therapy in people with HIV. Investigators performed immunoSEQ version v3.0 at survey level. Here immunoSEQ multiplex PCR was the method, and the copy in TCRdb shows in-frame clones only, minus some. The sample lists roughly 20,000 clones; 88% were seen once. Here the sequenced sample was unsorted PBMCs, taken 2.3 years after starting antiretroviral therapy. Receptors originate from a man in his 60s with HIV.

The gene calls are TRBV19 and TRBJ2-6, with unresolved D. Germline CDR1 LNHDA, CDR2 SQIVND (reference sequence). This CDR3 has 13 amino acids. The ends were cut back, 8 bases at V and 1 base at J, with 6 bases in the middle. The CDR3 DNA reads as TGTGCCAGTGCGATATCTGGGGCCAACGTCCTGACTTTC. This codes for CASAISGANVLTF. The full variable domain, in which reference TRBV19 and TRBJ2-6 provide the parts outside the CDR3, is DGGITQSPKYLFRKEGQNVTLSCEQNLNHDAMYWYRQDPGQGLRLIYYSQIVNDFQKGDIAEGYSVSREKKESFPLTVTSAQKNPTAFYLCASAISGANVLTFGAGSRLTVL.

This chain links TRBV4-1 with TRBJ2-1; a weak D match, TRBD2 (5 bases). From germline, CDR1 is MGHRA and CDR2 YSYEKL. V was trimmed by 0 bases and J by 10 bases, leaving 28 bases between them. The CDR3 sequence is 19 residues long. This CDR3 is CASSQDGNVGKGTRQEQFF. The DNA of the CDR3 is TGCGCCAGCAGCCAAGACGGGAATGTTGGCAAGGGCACCCGCCAAGAGCAGTTCTTC.

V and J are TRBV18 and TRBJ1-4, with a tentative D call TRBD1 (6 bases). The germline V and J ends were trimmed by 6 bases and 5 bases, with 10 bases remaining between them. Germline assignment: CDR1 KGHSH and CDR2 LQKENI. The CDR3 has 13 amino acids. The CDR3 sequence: CASSRDKNEKLFF. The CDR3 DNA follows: TGTGCCAGCTCCCGGGACAAAAATGAAAAACTGTTTTTT.

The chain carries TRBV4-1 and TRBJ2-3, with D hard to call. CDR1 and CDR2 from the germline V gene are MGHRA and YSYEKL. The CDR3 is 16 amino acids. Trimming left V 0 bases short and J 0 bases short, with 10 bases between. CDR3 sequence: CASSQDRVASTDTQYF. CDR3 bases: TGCGCCAGCAGCCAAGATCGAGTGGCTAGCACAGATACGCAGTATTTT.

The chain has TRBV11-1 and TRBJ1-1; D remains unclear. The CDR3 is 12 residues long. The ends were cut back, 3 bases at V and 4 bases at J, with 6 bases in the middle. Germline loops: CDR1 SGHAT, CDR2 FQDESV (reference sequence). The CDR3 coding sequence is TGTGCCAGCAGCTTCGTCGGCACTGAAGCTTTCTTT. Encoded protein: CASSFVGTEAFF.

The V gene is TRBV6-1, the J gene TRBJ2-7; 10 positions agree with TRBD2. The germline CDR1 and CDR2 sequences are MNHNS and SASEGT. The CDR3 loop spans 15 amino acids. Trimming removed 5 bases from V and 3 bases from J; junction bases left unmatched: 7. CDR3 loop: CASSHTVAGGYEQYF. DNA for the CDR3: TGTGCCAGCAGTCATACAGTAGCGGGAGGCTACGAGCAGTACTTC.

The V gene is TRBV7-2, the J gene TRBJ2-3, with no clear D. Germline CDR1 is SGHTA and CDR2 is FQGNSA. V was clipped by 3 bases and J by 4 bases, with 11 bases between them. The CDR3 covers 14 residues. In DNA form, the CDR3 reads TGTGCCAGCAGCTTTTCCGCATCCGCAGATACGCAGTATTTT. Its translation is CASSFSASADTQYF. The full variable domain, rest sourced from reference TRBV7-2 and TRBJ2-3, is GAGVSQSPSNKVTEKGKDVELRCDPISGHTALYWYRQSLGQGLEFLIYFQGNSAPDKSGLPSDRFSAERTGGSVSTLTIQRTQQEDSAVYLCASSFSASADTQYFGPGTRLTVL.

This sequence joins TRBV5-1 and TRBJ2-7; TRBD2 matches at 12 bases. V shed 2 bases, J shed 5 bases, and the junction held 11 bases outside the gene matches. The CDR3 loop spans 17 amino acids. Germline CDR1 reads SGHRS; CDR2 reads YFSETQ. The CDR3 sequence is CASSLTKTSGSLDEQYF. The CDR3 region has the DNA TGCGCCAGCAGCTTAACGAAGACTAGCGGGAGCCTCGACGAGCAGTACTTC.

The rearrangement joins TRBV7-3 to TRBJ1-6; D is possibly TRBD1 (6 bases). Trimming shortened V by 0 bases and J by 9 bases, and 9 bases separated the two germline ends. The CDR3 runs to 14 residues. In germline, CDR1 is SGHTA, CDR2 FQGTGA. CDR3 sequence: CASSLTGRGSPLHF. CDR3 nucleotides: TGTGCCAGCAGCTTAACTGGCAGGGGTTCACCCCTCCACTTT.

The CDR3 protein is CASSNLDTGGGEAFF. DNA for the CDR3: TGCGCCAGCAGCAACTTGGACACGGGGGGCGGTGAAGCTTTCTTT. The V call is TRBV5-1, the J call TRBJ1-1; TRBD1 is a possible D gene (6 bases). The germline V gene has CDR1 SGHRS and CDR2 YFSETQ. The V end was cut by 4 bases, the J end by 7 bases, with 20 bases between. This CDR3 is 15 amino acids long.

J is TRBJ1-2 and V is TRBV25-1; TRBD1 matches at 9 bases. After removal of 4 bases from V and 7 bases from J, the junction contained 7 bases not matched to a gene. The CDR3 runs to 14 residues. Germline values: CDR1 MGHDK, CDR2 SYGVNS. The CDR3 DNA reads TGTGCCAGCAGTGGGGGGACAGGGTTCTCTGGCTACACCTTC. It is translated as CASSGGTGFSGYTF.

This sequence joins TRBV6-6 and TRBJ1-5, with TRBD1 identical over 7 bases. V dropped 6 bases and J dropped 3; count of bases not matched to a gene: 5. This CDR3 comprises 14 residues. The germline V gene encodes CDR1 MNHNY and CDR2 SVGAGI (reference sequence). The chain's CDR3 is CASRLTGFNQPQHF. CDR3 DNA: TGTGCCAGCAGACTGACAGGGTTCAATCAGCCCCAGCATTTT.

CDR3 protein: CASSYQTGAPYEQYF. As DNA, the CDR3 is TGTGCCAGCAGTTACCAAACAGGGGCCCCCTACGAGCAGTACTTC. The rearrangement joins TRBV6-5 to TRBJ2-7; 7 nucleotides line up with TRBD1. Germline assignment: CDR1 MNHEY and CDR2 SVGAGI. The V segment lost 2 bases and the J segment 2 bases; nucleotides outside the gene matches: 6. CDR3 length equals 15 residues.

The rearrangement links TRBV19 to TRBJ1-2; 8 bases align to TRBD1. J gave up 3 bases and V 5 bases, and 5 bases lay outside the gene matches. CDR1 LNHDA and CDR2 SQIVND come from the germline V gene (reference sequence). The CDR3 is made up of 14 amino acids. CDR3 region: CASSLRQGYYGYTF. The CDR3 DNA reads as TGTGCCAGTAGTCTGCGACAGGGGTACTATGGCTACACCTTC.

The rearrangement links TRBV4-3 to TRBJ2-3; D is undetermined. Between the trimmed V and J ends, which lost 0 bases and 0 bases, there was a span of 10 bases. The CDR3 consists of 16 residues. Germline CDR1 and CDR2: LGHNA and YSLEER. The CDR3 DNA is TGCGCCAGCAGCCAAGAGTCGTACGGTAGCACAGATACGCAGTATTTT. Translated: CASSQESYGSTDTQYF.

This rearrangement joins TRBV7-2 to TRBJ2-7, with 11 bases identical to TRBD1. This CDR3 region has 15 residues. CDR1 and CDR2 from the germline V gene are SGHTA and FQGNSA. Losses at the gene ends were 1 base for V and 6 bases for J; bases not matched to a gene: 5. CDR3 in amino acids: CASSLVLGTGGEQYF. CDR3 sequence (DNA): TGTGCCAGCAGCTTAGTCCTGGGGACAGGGGGCGAGCAGTACTTC.

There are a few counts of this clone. In DNA form, the CDR3 reads TGTGCCAGCAGCTTTCCCGGGGCCGAGCAGTACTTC. Amino acid sequence: CASSFPGAEQYF. V and J are TRBV7-3 and TRBJ2-7; D is possibly TRBD1 or TRBD2 (5 bases each). Trimming shortened V by 3 bases and J by 6 bases, and 9 bases separated the two germline ends. This CDR3 contains 12 residues. The V gene's germline CDR1 is SGHTA and CDR2 FQGTGA.

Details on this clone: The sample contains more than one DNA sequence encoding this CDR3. CDR3 sequence reads: CASSLQGPQETQYF. Here the CDR3 DNA reads TGCGCCAGCAGCTTACAGGGCCCCCAAGAGACCCAGTACTTC. The chain has TRBV5-1 and TRBJ2-5, with D possibly being TRBD1 (6 bases). Trimming took 2 bases from V and 1 from J, leaving 9 bases between them. This CDR3 contains 14 residues. Germline CDR1 reads SGHRS; CDR2 reads YFSETQ.

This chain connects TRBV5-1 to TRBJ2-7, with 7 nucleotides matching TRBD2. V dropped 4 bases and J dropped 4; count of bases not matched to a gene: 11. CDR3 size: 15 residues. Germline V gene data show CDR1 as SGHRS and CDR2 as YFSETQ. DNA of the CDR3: TGCGCCAGCAGCAGCGCCGGGCGCGGGAGTTACGAGCAGTACTTC. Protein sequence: CASSSAGRGSYEQYF.

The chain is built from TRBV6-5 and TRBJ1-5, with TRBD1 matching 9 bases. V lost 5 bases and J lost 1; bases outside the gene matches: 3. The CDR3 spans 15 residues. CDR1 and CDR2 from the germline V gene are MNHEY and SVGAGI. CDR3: CASSGDRVSNQPQHF. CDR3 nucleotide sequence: TGTGCCAGCAGTGGGGACAGGGTCAGCAATCAGCCCCAGCATTTT.

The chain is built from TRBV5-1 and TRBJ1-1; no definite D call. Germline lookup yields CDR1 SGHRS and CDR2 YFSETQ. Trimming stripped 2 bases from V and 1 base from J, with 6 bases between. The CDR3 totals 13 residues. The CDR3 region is CASSLGSNTEAFF. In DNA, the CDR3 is TGCGCCAGCAGCTTAGGGTCGAACACTGAAGCTTTCTTT.

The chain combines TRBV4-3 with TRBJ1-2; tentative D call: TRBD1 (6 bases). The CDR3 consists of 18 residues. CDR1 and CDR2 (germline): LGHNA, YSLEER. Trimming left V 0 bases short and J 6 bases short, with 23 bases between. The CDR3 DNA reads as TGCGCCAGCAGCCAAGATCTTCCAAATATACAGGGTTCGGATGGCTACACCTTC. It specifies CASSQDLPNIQGSDGYTF.

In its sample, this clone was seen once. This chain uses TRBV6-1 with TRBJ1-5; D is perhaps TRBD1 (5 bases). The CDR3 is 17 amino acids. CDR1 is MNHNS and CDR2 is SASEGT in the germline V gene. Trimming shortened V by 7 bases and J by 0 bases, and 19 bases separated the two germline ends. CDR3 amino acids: CASTEGQSPYSNQPQHF. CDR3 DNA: TGTGCCAGCACTGAGGGGCAGTCACCTTATAGCAATCAGCCCCAGCATTTT.

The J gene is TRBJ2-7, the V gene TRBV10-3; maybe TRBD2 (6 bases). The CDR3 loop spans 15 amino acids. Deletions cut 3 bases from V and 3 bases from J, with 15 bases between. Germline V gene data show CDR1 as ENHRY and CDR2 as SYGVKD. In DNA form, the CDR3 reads TGTGCCATCAGTGACCCCTCTGAGGGAGGCTACGAGCAGTACTTC. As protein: CAISDPSEGGYEQYF.

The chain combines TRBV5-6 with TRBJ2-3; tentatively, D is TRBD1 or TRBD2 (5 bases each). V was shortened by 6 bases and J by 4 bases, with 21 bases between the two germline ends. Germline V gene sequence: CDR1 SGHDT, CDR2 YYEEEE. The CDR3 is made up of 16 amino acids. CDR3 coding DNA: TGTGCCAGCACCCTGGACCCCGCGGGCAGGGCAGATACGCAGTATTTT. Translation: CASTLDPAGRADTQYF.

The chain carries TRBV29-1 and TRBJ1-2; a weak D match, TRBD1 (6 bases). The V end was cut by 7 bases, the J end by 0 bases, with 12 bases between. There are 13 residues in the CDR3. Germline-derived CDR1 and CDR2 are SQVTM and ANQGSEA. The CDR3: CSGATGTNYGYTF. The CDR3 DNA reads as TGCAGCGGAGCAACAGGGACTAACTATGGCTACACCTTC.

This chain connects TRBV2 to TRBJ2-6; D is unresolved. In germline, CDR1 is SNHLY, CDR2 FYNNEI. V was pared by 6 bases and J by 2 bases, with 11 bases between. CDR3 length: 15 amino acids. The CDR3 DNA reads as TGTGCCAGCAGCCCCGTGAGTGCTGGGGCCAACGTCCTGACTTTC. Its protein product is CASSPVSAGANVLTF.